These 29 T cell receptor beta chains came from one sample sequenced in a study of beta chain features in type 1 diabetes. The investigators reverse transcribed all of the isolated RNA, so they sequenced expressed TCRB transcripts. Sequenced by immunoSEQ multiplex PCR; TCRdb stores in-frame clones only, minus some. Among nearly 250,000 clones, roughly an eighth were seen once, and the ten largest hold approximately 0.024%. The sample comprised naive CD4+ T cells from blood. The receptors originated from a woman aged 40 to 50 in good health.

The rearrangement uses TRBV7-9 and TRBJ2-7, with 8 nucleotides matching TRBD2. The CDR3 is made up of 14 amino acids. From germline, CDR1 is SEHNR and CDR2 FQNEAQ (reference sequence). V shed 1 base and J 3 bases; nucleotides not matched to a gene: 2. CDR3 nucleotides: TGTGCCAGCAGCTTAGACAGCGGGAGCTACGAGCAGTACTTC. Translating it yields CASSLDSGSYEQYF.

The V and J genes are TRBV9 and TRBJ2-3, with D possibly being TRBD2 (6 bases). With 0 bases removed from V and 1 base from J, the gap between germline ends came to 9 bases. The CDR3 length is 15 residues. Germline CDR1 and CDR2: SGDLS and YYNGEE. The CDR3 sequence is CASSVGASGTDTQYF. CDR3 nucleotide sequence: TGTGCCAGCAGCGTAGGGGCTAGCGGCACAGATACGCAGTATTTT. Complete variable domain (other parts from reference TRBV9 and TRBJ2-3): DSGVTQTPKHLITATGQRVTLRCSPRSGDLSVYWYQQSLDQGLQFLIQYYNGEERAKGNILERFSAQQFPDLHSELNLSSLELGDSALYFCASSVGASGTDTQYFGPGTRLTVL.

This chain connects TRBV9 to TRBJ2-1; 9 bases fit TRBD1. The ends lost 0 bases at V and 6 bases at J; junction bases unmatched: 4. The germline V gene encodes CDR1 SGDLS and CDR2 YYNGEE. This CDR3 is 15 amino acids long. The CDR3 protein is CASSVVQGARNEQFF. The CDR3 coding sequence is TGTGCCAGCAGCGTAGTACAGGGGGCGCGCAATGAGCAGTTCTTC.

The chain uses TRBV6-1 and TRBJ2-7, with TRBD2 identical over 8 bases. CDR1 is MNHNS, CDR2 SASEGT, per germline. V lost 9 bases and J lost 2; bases outside the gene matches: 3. The CDR3 is 12 amino acids. The CDR3 coding sequence is TGTGCCAGTTCGGGGGGGCCCTACGAGCAGTACTTC. It encodes CASSGGPYEQYF.

This chain uses TRBV6-5 with TRBJ1-2; possible D gene TRBD1, 5 bases. This CDR3 comprises 15 residues. CDR1 is MNHEY and CDR2 is SVGAGI in the germline V gene. The V end lost 0 bases, the J end lost 5 bases, and 13 bases lay between the germline ends. CDR3 sequence (DNA): TGTGCCAGCAGTTACTCGGTGGGGGGTGGGTATGGCTACACCTTC. Translated: CASSYSVGGGYGYTF.

The genes are TRBV19 and TRBJ1-1; 7 positions match TRBD1. This CDR3 is 15 amino acids long. V was clipped by 5 bases and J by 3 bases; unmatched bases: 9. CDR1 is LNHDA, CDR2 SQIVND, per germline (reference sequence). The CDR3 region has the DNA TGTGCCAGTAGTGTAAGACAGGGAGTAGACACTGAAGCTTTCTTT. It translates to CASSVRQGVDTEAFF. The complete variable domain, with remaining parts taken from reference TRBV19 and TRBJ1-1, reads DGGITQSPKYLFRKEGQNVTLSCEQNLNHDAMYWYRQDPGQGLRLIYYSQIVNDFQKGDIAEGYSVSREKKESFPLTVTSAQKNPTAFYLCASSVRQGVDTEAFFGQGTRLTVV.

This clone was picked up a small number of times. The V call is TRBV19, the J call TRBJ1-5; no definite D call. Trimming cost V 3 bases and J 9 bases, with 21 bases left between them. CDR3 length: 16 residues. The germline CDR1 and CDR2 sequences are LNHDA and SQIVND (reference sequence). The CDR3, as DNA: TGTGCCAGTAGTATCGCCCCCACGGGTCCGGCGAGGCCCCAGCATTTT. It yields the protein CASSIAPTGPARPQHF.

V is TRBV7-9 and J is TRBJ1-2; D is uncertain. This CDR3 has 14 residues. V lost 3 bases and J 8 bases, leaving 16 bases between the germline ends. Germline CDR1 and CDR2: SEHNR and FQNEAQ (reference sequence). CDR3 bases: TGTGCCAGCAGCTTGTGGTCCGACTTAGAGGGCTACACCTTC. Its translation: CASSLWSDLEGYTF.

The V call is TRBV15, the J call TRBJ2-7; 12 nucleotides align to TRBD1. Trimming removed 1 base from V and 5 bases from J; junction bases left unmatched: 3. This CDR3 spans 15 amino acids. Germline V lookup: CDR1 LNHNV, CDR2 YYDKDF (reference sequence). The CDR3 sequence is CATSRGGTGGHEQYF. The CDR3 nucleotides are TGTGCCACCAGCAGAGGAGGGACAGGGGGCCACGAGCAGTACTTC.

The rearrangement links TRBV7-2 to TRBJ1-1, with unresolved D. The germline V gene encodes CDR1 SGHTA and CDR2 FQGNSA. Trimming shortened V by 2 bases and J by 1 base, and 5 bases separated the two germline ends. This CDR3 has 13 residues. The CDR3 loop is CASSLRQNTEAFF. The CDR3 nucleotides are TGTGCCAGCAGCTTAAGACAGAACACTGAAGCTTTCTTT. The full variable domain, in which reference TRBV7-2 and TRBJ1-1 provide the parts outside the CDR3, is GAGVSQSPSNKVTEKGKDVELRCDPISGHTALYWYRQSLGQGLEFLIYFQGNSAPDKSGLPSDRFSAERTGGSVSTLTIQRTQQEDSAVYLCASSLRQNTEAFFGQGTRLTVV.

This clone was counted a few times. The chain uses TRBV6-5 and TRBJ1-1, with 9 bases that match TRBD1. Germline V gene lookup returns CDR1 MNHEY and CDR2 SVGAGI. This CDR3 contains 14 residues. V lost 5 bases to trimming and J lost 7 bases; unmatched junction nucleotides: 8. The CDR3 DNA reads TGTGCCAGCAGTCGAGACAGGGGGAGTTTTGAAGCTTTCTTT. Translating it yields CASSRDRGSFEAFF.

This clone was seen a handful of times. The chain combines TRBV11-2 with TRBJ2-5, with unresolved D. Germline loops: CDR1 SGHAT, CDR2 FQNNGV. CDR3 length: 13 amino acids. Trimming stripped 5 bases from V and 7 bases from J, with 14 bases between. CDR3 nucleotide sequence: TGTGCCAGCAGCCGTGACTTGTTCAGGACCCAGTACTTC. Its protein is CASSRDLFRTQYF. Drawing the rest from reference TRBV11-2 and TRBJ2-5, the complete variable domain is EAGVAQSPRYKIIEKRQSVAFWCNPISGHATLYWYQQILGQGPKLLIQFQNNGVVDDSQLPKDRFSAERLKGVDSTLKIQPAKLEDSAVYLCASSRDLFRTQYFGPGTRLLVL.

This chain links TRBV6-5 with TRBJ1-2; 8 nucleotides agree with TRBD1. J gave up 3 bases and V 6 bases, and 3 bases lay outside the gene matches. The CDR3 spans 13 residues. The germline gives CDR1 MNHEY, CDR2 SVGAGI. The CDR3 sequence is CASRQGEDYGYTF. The CDR3 nucleotides are TGTGCCAGCAGACAGGGGGAGGACTATGGCTACACCTTC.

The chain combines TRBV7-6 with TRBJ1-3; 10 bases match TRBD1. Germline V CDR1 and CDR2: SGHVS, FNYEAQ. V lost 4 bases, J lost 4 bases, and 10 bases stayed unmatched. The CDR3 extends over 17 amino acids. In DNA, the CDR3 is TGTGCCAGCAGCTCATACGGGACAGGGGTTTCGGGAAACACCATATATTTT. This codes for CASSSYGTGVSGNTIYF.

This clone was observed many times. The chain has TRBV7-9 and TRBJ2-2, with D possibly matching TRBD2 (5 bases). From germline, CDR1 is SEHNR and CDR2 FQNEAQ (reference sequence). This CDR3 is 14 amino acids long. The V end was cut by 7 bases, the J end by 2 bases, with 11 bases between. The CDR3 spells CASTFRGNTGELFF. The CDR3 nucleotides are TGTGCCAGCACCTTTCGGGGTAACACCGGGGAGCTGTTTTTT.

This clone was picked up a small number of times. The genes are TRBV2 and TRBJ2-3; possible D gene TRBD1, 6 bases. V lost 5 bases and J lost 0, with 12 bases in between. The CDR3 consists of 15 residues. Germline values: CDR1 SNHLY, CDR2 FYNNEI. The CDR3 nucleotides are TGTGCCAGCAGTCCTACAGGGTCTAGCACAGATACGCAGTATTTT. It yields the protein CASSPTGSSTDTQYF.

The chain employs TRBV5-8 and TRBJ2-5, with TRBD1 identical over 8 bases. Per the germline V gene, CDR1 is SGHTS and CDR2 is YDEGEE. V lost 4 bases and J lost 2; bases outside the gene matches: 7. The CDR3 is 15 amino acids. The CDR3 loop reads CASSGDRGGQETQYF. The CDR3 nucleotides read TGTGCCAGCAGCGGAGACAGGGGAGGTCAAGAGACCCAGTACTTC. The full variable domain, in which reference TRBV5-8 and TRBJ2-5 provide the parts outside the CDR3, is EAGVTQSPTHLIKTRGQQATLRCSPISGHTSVYWYQQALGLGLQFLLWYDEGEERNRGNFPPRFSGRQFPNYSSELNVNALELEDSALYLCASSGDRGGQETQYFGPGTRLLVL.

This clone was recorded only once. The chain couples TRBV18 to TRBJ2-2; 10 bases align to TRBD1. The CDR3 is 15 residues long. CDR1 and CDR2 from the germline V gene are KGHSH and LQKENI. V lost 0 bases to trimming and J lost 8 bases; unmatched junction nucleotides: 3. The CDR3 region has the DNA TGTGCCAGCTCACCACCGACAGGGGGCCTGGGGGAGCTGTTTTTT. It is translated as CASSPPTGGLGELFF.

This clone has more than one count but fewer than ten. V gene TRBV6-1 combines with J gene TRBJ2-3; maybe TRBD2 (5 bases). The ends were cut back, 3 bases at V and 0 bases at J, with 7 bases in the middle. Germline lookup yields CDR1 MNHNS and CDR2 SASEGT. The CDR3 consists of 14 residues. The CDR3 loop is CASSEVASTDTQYF. DNA of the CDR3: TGTGCCAGCAGTGAGGTAGCGAGCACAGATACGCAGTATTTT.

Turning to this clone: At the DNA level, this CDR3 is encoded by other sequences in the same sample as well. The chain uses TRBV7-2 and TRBJ2-7, with D hard to call. With 1 base removed from V and 2 bases from J, the gap between germline ends came to 6 bases. CDR3 length equals 13 residues. Per the germline V gene, CDR1 is SGHTA and CDR2 is FQGNSA. This chain's CDR3 is CASSLGAPYEQYF. CDR3 DNA sequence: TGTGCCAGCAGCTTAGGGGCACCCTACGAGCAGTACTTC.

On this clone itself: The identical CDR3 is also encoded by other nucleotide sequences in the sample. The gene calls are TRBV18 and TRBJ2-5; no definite D call. The ends were cut back, 3 bases at V and 1 base at J, with 3 bases in the middle. The germline V gene encodes CDR1 KGHSH and CDR2 LQKENI. The CDR3 loop spans 12 amino acids. CDR3 sequence reads: CASSPSQETQYF. CDR3 nucleotide sequence: TGTGCCAGCTCACCCTCCCAAGAGACCCAGTACTTC.

The chain joins TRBV2 to TRBJ2-1; TRBD2 might be the D (6 bases). CDR1 SNHLY and CDR2 FYNNEI come from the germline V gene. V lost 2 bases and J lost 1, with 12 bases in between. The CDR3 length is 16 residues. As DNA, the CDR3 is TGTGCCAGCAGTGAATTAGGCGGGGCTTCCTACAATGAGCAGTTCTTC. Its translation: CASSELGGASYNEQFF. Complete variable domain (other parts from reference TRBV2 and TRBJ2-1): EPEVTQTPSHQVTQMGQEVILRCVPISNHLYFYWYRQILGQKVEFLVSFYNNEISEKSEIFDDQFSVERPDGSNFTLKIRSTKLEDSAMYFCASSELGGASYNEQFFGPGTRLTVL.

This clone was detected a few times. The J gene is TRBJ1-6, the V gene TRBV21-1; the D call of TRBD1 is as the table states it, not checked on the DNA. TRBV21-1 is assigned pseudogene status. CDR3 length: 17 amino acids. The CDR3 protein is CASSKRTDSSYNSPLHF. CDR3 nucleotides: TGTGCCAGCAGCAAAAGAACAGACAGCTCCTATAATTCACCCCTCCACTTT.

This clone was detected a few times. The chain is built from TRBV7-9 and TRBJ1-5; 8 bases fit TRBD1. CDR3 length: 17 amino acids. Trimming cost V 2 bases and J 4 bases; bases outside gene matches: 10. Germline-derived CDR1 and CDR2 are SEHNR and FQNEAQ (reference sequence). CDR3 residues: CASSLTSDRGGNQPQHF. CDR3 coding DNA: TGTGCCAGCAGCTTAACCTCCGACAGGGGTGGTAATCAGCCCCAGCATTTT.

In its sample, this clone was seen a few times. The V gene is TRBV5-1, the J gene TRBJ2-5, with 9 bases lining up with TRBD2. The CDR3 length is 16 residues. The trim removed 0 bases at V and 4 bases at J, leaving 7 bases unmatched. Germline V gene data show CDR1 as SGHRS and CDR2 as YFSETQ. This chain's CDR3 is CASSLEAGGRRETQYF. The CDR3 DNA reads as TGCGCCAGCAGCTTGGAGGCGGGGGGGCGCCGAGAGACCCAGTACTTC.

The V gene is TRBV6-6, the J gene TRBJ2-7, with TRBD1 matching over 10 bases. J gave up 1 base and V 6 bases, and 9 bases lay outside the gene matches. Germline values: CDR1 MNHNY, CDR2 SVGAGI (reference sequence). The CDR3 totals 16 residues. Here the CDR3 DNA reads TGTGCCAGCAGGGTCTTCAGACAGGGGGCTTCCTACGAGCAGTACTTC. Translation: CASRVFRQGASYEQYF.

The J gene is TRBJ2-7, the V gene TRBV28; 7 bases are shared with TRBD1. Trimming at V came to 5 bases and at J to 6 bases, leaving 16 bases not matched to a gene. Per the germline V gene, CDR1 is MDHEN and CDR2 is SYDVKM. This CDR3 spans 16 amino acids. CDR3 in DNA: TGTGCCAGCAGTAGGTCGAGGGGACAGTTACTATCCGAGCAGTACTTC. Translation: CASSRSRGQLLSEQYF.

In this sample, this clone turned up a few times. The sample carries other DNA sequences with the same CDR3. CDR3 sequence (DNA): TGTGCCAGCTCACCCGACGGGGACTATGGCTACACCTTC. Encoded protein: CASSPDGDYGYTF. V and J are TRBV18 and TRBJ1-2; D is unclear. Germline V gives CDR1 KGHSH, CDR2 LQKENI. There are 13 residues in the CDR3. Trimming took 3 bases from V and 3 from J, leaving 8 bases between them. Combining the CDR3 with reference TRBV18 and TRBJ1-2 gives the whole variable domain NAGVMQNPRHLVRRRGQEARLRCSPMKGHSHVYWYRQLPEEGLKFMVYLQKENIIDESGMPKERFSAEFPKEGPSILRIQQVVRGDSAAYFCASSPDGDYGYTFGSGTRLTVV.

This chain uses TRBV5-1 with TRBJ1-2; 10 bases match TRBD1. Unmatched junction bases numbered 5, after V lost 2 bases and J lost 7 bases. The CDR3 runs to 14 residues. The germline CDR1 and CDR2 sequences are SGHRS and YFSETQ. The CDR3 DNA reads TGCGCCAGCAGCTTAGGACAGGGGGAATTTGGCTACACCTTC. Translation gives CASSLGQGEFGYTF.